A single sample gave rise to the 26 T cell receptor beta chains below, sequenced in a study of shared clonotypes between healthy human individuals. Naive CD8 cells lacked CD45RO, underwent positive selection for CCR7 and left out terminally differentiated effector memory CD45RA+ cells. The protocol was immunoSEQ multiplex PCR, while the TCRdb copy is restricted to in-frame clones and leaves out a portion. The repertoire holds about 2 million clones, with about 95% as singletons. The specimen sequenced was naive CD8+ T cells sorted from blood. These receptors were collected from a man between 18 and 35 years old in good health.

This clone was detected only a few times. This sequence joins TRBV29-1 and TRBJ2-3; D uncertain. Germline V gene data show CDR1 as SQVTM and CDR2 as ANQGSEA. Trimming took 6 bases from V and 6 from J, leaving 7 bases between them. The CDR3 runs 10 residues. The CDR3, as DNA: TGCAGCGTAAGCATTGATACGCAGTATTTT. This sequence encodes CSVSIDTQYF.

CDR3 amino acids: CASSFPDRGDPDTQYF. The DNA of the CDR3 is TGTGCCAGCAGCTTCCCTGACAGGGGGGATCCAGATACGCAGTATTTT. The chain links TRBV7-9 to TRBJ2-3, with 9 bases fitting TRBD1. Trimming removed 3 bases from V and 4 bases from J; junction bases left unmatched: 8. This CDR3 region has 16 residues. Germline V lookup: CDR1 SEHNR, CDR2 FQNEAQ (reference sequence).

The CDR3 loop is CASSLLEGEAFF. As DNA, the CDR3 is TGCGCCAGCAGCTTGCTCGAAGGTGAAGCTTTCTTT. The V and J genes are TRBV5-1 and TRBJ1-1; D is uncertain. The V and J ends lost 1 base and 7 bases respectively, with 8 bases between them. This CDR3 comprises 12 residues. The germline CDR1 and CDR2 sequences are SGHRS and YFSETQ.

This chain uses TRBV4-3 with TRBJ2-5; 14 nucleotides line up with TRBD2. The CDR3 length is 20 residues. The V segment lost 0 bases and the J segment 5 bases; nucleotides outside the gene matches: 14. Germline V gene sequence: CDR1 LGHNA, CDR2 YSLEER. The CDR3 region has the DNA TGCGCCAGCAGCCAAGAGCCCGGGACTAGCGGGAGAGGTACGGCGGAGACCCAGTACTTC. Residues: CASSQEPGTSGRGTAETQYF.

The chain links TRBV28 to TRBJ2-7, with D unresolved. Germline V gives CDR1 MDHEN, CDR2 SYDVKM. There are 13 residues in the CDR3. V shed 6 bases and J shed 4 bases, with 13 bases lying between them. In DNA, the CDR3 is TGTGCCAGCAGCTCCCCCCGAGGTTACGAGCAGTACTTC. Its protein is CASSSPRGYEQYF. Full variable domain (remainder filled in from reference TRBV28 and TRBJ2-7): DVKVTQSSRYLVKRTGEKVFLECVQDMDHENMFWYRQDPGLGLRLIYFSYDVKMKEKGDIPEGYSVSREKKERFSLILESASTNQTSMYLCASSSPRGYEQYFGPGTRLTVT.

Only one count was recorded for this clone. This chain links TRBV2 with TRBJ1-4; D possibly corresponds to TRBD1 (5 bases). The CDR3 consists of 15 residues. The germline V gene has CDR1 SNHLY and CDR2 FYNNEI. Trimming removed 3 bases from V and 4 bases from J, with 12 bases in between. As DNA, the CDR3 is TGTGCCAGCAGTGATGGGGGTGGCATTAATGAAAAACTGTTTTTT. Translating it yields CASSDGGGINEKLFF. The whole variable domain, remainder taken from reference TRBV2 and TRBJ1-4, is EPEVTQTPSHQVTQMGQEVILRCVPISNHLYFYWYRQILGQKVEFLVSFYNNEISEKSEIFDDQFSVERPDGSNFTLKIRSTKLEDSAMYFCASSDGGGINEKLFFGSGTQLSVL.

J is TRBJ2-2 and V is TRBV7-9; D might be TRBD1 (5 bases). Trimming took 1 base from V and 1 from J, leaving 13 bases between them. This CDR3 comprises 17 residues. Germline CDR1 reads SEHNR; CDR2 reads FQNEAQ (reference sequence). In DNA, the CDR3 is TGTGCCAGCAGCTTAGAGTTGGGCAGGGTGAACACCGGGGAGCTGTTTTTT. Protein: CASSLELGRVNTGELFF.

The chain employs TRBV21-1 and TRBJ1-2; no check of the table's D call, TRBD1, against the DNA was made. TRBV21-1 is described as a pseudogene. CDR3 size: 14 residues. CDR3 sequence (DNA): TGTGCCAGCAGCAAATCCGGGACAGGGGTTGGCTACACCTTC. Amino acid sequence: CASSKSGTGVGYTF.

The V gene is TRBV15, the J gene TRBJ1-5, with a weak D call TRBD1 (5 bases). V was cut by 1 base and J by 5 bases, with 12 bases left in between. This CDR3 spans 15 amino acids. Per the germline V gene, CDR1 is LNHNV and CDR2 is YYDKDF (reference sequence). This CDR3 reads CATSRAGEGYQPQHF. CDR3 DNA sequence: TGTGCCACCAGCAGAGCCGGGGAGGGGTATCAGCCCCAGCATTTT. The whole variable domain, filled in from reference TRBV15 and TRBJ1-5, reads DAMVIQNPRYQVTQFGKPVTLSCSQTLNHNVMYWYQQKSSQAPKLLFHYYDKDFNNEADTPDNFQSRRPNTSFCFLDIRSPGLGDTAMYLCATSRAGEGYQPQHFGDGTRLSIL.

The genes are TRBV4-2 and TRBJ2-5; perhaps TRBD2 as D (6 bases). The V gene's germline CDR1 is LGHNA and CDR2 YNFKEQ. The V and J ends lost 0 bases and 5 bases respectively, with 19 bases between them. The CDR3 has 17 amino acids. The CDR3 loop reads CASSQEEGGSPWETQYF. The CDR3 bases are TGTGCCAGCAGCCAAGAAGAGGGAGGCTCGCCTTGGGAGACCCAGTACTTC.

The chain carries TRBV11-2 and TRBJ2-1, with 8 bases that match TRBD2. V lost 1 base to trimming and J lost 3 bases; unmatched junction nucleotides: 2. This CDR3 is 15 amino acids long. From germline, CDR1 is SGHAT and CDR2 FQNNGV. The CDR3 coding sequence is TGTGCCAGCAGCTTAGCTAGCGGGCTCTACAATGAGCAGTTCTTC. The encoded protein is CASSLASGLYNEQFF.

Turning to this clone: Other DNA sequences in this sample translate to the same CDR3. V and J are TRBV5-1 and TRBJ2-1; 8 bases line up with TRBD2. The length of the CDR3 is 15 residues. Germline-derived CDR1 and CDR2 are SGHRS and YFSETQ. With V trimmed by 0 bases and J by 7 bases, 6 bases remained unmatched. The CDR3 region has the DNA TGCGCCAGCAGCTTGGAGGTAGCGGGGTGGAATGAGCAGTTCTTC. The encoded protein is CASSLEVAGWNEQFF. The full variable domain, in which reference TRBV5-1 and TRBJ2-1 provide the parts outside the CDR3, is KAGVTQTPRYLIKTRGQQVTLSCSPISGHRSVSWYQQTPGQGLQFLFEYFSETQRNKGNFPGRFSGRQFSNSRSEMNVSTLELGDSALYLCASSLEVAGWNEQFFGPGTRLTVL.

The gene calls are TRBV2 and TRBJ1-2, with D perhaps matching TRBD1 (5 bases). Trimming removed 3 bases at V and 0 bases at J, with 8 bases between. CDR3 length equals 14 residues. CDR1 SNHLY and CDR2 FYNNEI come from the germline V gene. CDR3 sequence: CASSEGETNYGYTF. The CDR3 nucleotides are TGTGCCAGCAGTGAGGGGGAGACTAACTATGGCTACACCTTC. The whole variable domain, filled in from reference TRBV2 and TRBJ1-2, reads EPEVTQTPSHQVTQMGQEVILRCVPISNHLYFYWYRQILGQKVEFLVSFYNNEISEKSEIFDDQFSVERPDGSNFTLKIRSTKLEDSAMYFCASSEGETNYGYTFGSGTRLTVV.

The J gene is TRBJ1-3, the V gene TRBV10-2, with unresolved D. V lost 2 bases to trimming and J lost 8 bases, with 13 bases between them. The CDR3 spans 14 residues. CDR1 and CDR2 (germline): WSHSY, SAAADI. The CDR3 DNA reads TGCGCCAGCAGTGAGAATCCGACCATGGACACCATATATTTT. Translating gives CASSENPTMDTIYF.

V gene TRBV5-4 combines with J gene TRBJ2-5, with 7 positions matching TRBD2. The germline V gene encodes CDR1 SGHNT and CDR2 YYREEE (reference sequence). V shed 0 bases and J 1 base; nucleotides not matched to a gene: 3. This CDR3 is built from 15 residues. Here the CDR3 DNA reads TGTGCCAGCAGCTTGGTGGCTAGCGGCCAAGAGACCCAGTACTTC. Amino acids: CASSLVASGQETQYF.

This chain connects TRBV6-1 to TRBJ2-4; 9 bases align to TRBD1. Trimming at V came to 4 bases and at J to 12 bases, leaving 7 bases not matched to a gene. In germline, CDR1 is MNHNS, CDR2 SASEGT. CDR3 size: 13 residues. The CDR3 DNA reads TGTGCCAGCAGTGGATTGGGACAGGGACATCAGTACTTC. Its protein product is CASSGLGQGHQYF.

The J gene is TRBJ2-7, the V gene TRBV7-9; D possibly corresponds to TRBD1 (6 bases). Germline assignment: CDR1 SEHNR and CDR2 FQNEAQ (reference sequence). The germline V and J ends were trimmed by 6 bases and 7 bases, with 16 bases remaining between them. The CDR3 totals 13 residues. The DNA of the CDR3 is TGTGCCAGCAGGGACCCAGGGGCGGATGAGCAGTACTTC. Translating it yields CASRDPGADEQYF.

The chain recombines TRBV7-9 with TRBJ2-2; D not certain. Trimming pared 5 bases from V and 3 bases from J, leaving 19 bases between. This CDR3 has 17 residues. From germline, CDR1 is SEHNR and CDR2 FQNEAQ (reference sequence). The CDR3 sequence: CASSETPPRLDTGELFF. CDR3 nucleotide sequence: TGTGCCAGCAGCGAAACGCCTCCGAGACTTGACACCGGGGAGCTGTTTTTT.

This chain links TRBV7-8 with TRBJ2-1, with a weak D call TRBD2 (5 bases). The CDR3 is made up of 16 amino acids. V shed 4 bases and J shed 0 bases, with 13 bases lying between them. Germline V lookup: CDR1 SGHVS, CDR2 FQNEAQ. CDR3 coding DNA: TGTGCCAGCAGCTCCACGGAGGCCCGCTCCTACAATGAGCAGTTCTTC. Protein sequence: CASSSTEARSYNEQFF. The full variable domain, its missing parts supplied by reference TRBV7-8 and TRBJ2-1, is GAGVSQSPRYKVAKRGQDVALRCDPISGHVSLFWYQQALGQGPEFLTYFQNEAQLDKSGLPSDRFFAERPEGSVSTLKIQRTQQEDSAVYLCASSSTEARSYNEQFFGPGTRLTVL.

V is TRBV27 and J is TRBJ2-1; 7 bases fit TRBD2. Germline values: CDR1 MNHEY, CDR2 SMNVEV (reference sequence). The CDR3 runs to 16 residues. The trim removed 5 bases at V and 7 bases at J, leaving 14 bases unmatched. The CDR3 sequence is CASSTFAGEGLNEQFF. CDR3 DNA sequence: TGTGCCAGCAGTACCTTTGCGGGGGAAGGGTTAAATGAGCAGTTCTTC.

The rearrangement joins TRBV25-1 to TRBJ2-7; 10 nucleotides line up with TRBD1. The J segment lost 9 bases and the V segment lost 4 bases, leaving 6 bases of the junction unmatched. Germline-derived CDR1 and CDR2 are MGHDK and SYGVNS. The CDR3 sequence is 13 residues long. CDR3 sequence reads: CASSAPGQGWQYF. The DNA for the CDR3 is TGTGCCAGCAGTGCACCGGGACAGGGGTGGCAGTACTTC.

V is TRBV27 and J is TRBJ2-7; TRBD1 matches at 9 bases. Germline V CDR1 and CDR2: MNHEY, SMNVEV (reference sequence). This CDR3 has 16 amino acids. J was trimmed by 2 bases and V by 3 bases; bases with no gene match: 8. The CDR3 bases are TGTGCCAGCAGTTTTTCACCGGGGACAGGGACCTACGAGCAGTACTTC. It translates to CASSFSPGTGTYEQYF.

The chain employs TRBV9 and TRBJ2-7, with D perhaps matching TRBD1 (5 bases). Deletions cut 3 bases from V and 3 bases from J, with 10 bases between. Germline-derived CDR1 and CDR2 are SGDLS and YYNGEE. The CDR3 covers 13 residues. In nucleotides, the CDR3 is TGTGCCAGCAGCGATGAGACAGACTACGAGCAGTACTTC. This sequence encodes CASSDETDYEQYF.

This rearrangement joins TRBV7-6 to TRBJ2-1; D is ambiguous. The V gene's germline CDR1 is SGHVS and CDR2 FNYEAQ. V was trimmed by 1 base and J by 6 bases, leaving 19 bases between them. The CDR3 runs 17 residues. The chain's CDR3 is CASSLVPSPGPSNEQFF. CDR3 bases: TGTGCCAGCAGCTTAGTACCCTCACCAGGCCCGAGCAATGAGCAGTTCTTC.

This chain joins TRBV7-2 and TRBJ2-1; D remains ambiguous. V lost 1 base, J lost 4 bases, and 11 bases lay in between. The germline V gene encodes CDR1 SGHTA and CDR2 FQGNSA. This CDR3 is built from 15 residues. CDR3 region: CASSLVGSGYNEQFF. The CDR3 DNA reads as TGTGCCAGCAGCTTAGTTGGGTCCGGATACAATGAGCAGTTCTTC.

The chain links TRBV4-1 to TRBJ1-2; unclear D gene. Germline values: CDR1 MGHRA, CDR2 YSYEKL. The CDR3 consists of 15 residues. V lost 6 bases and J 6 bases, leaving 20 bases between the germline ends. In DNA, the CDR3 is TGCGCCAGCAGGGCCTCCGAAACAGCGTTGGATGGCTACACCTTC. Translated, it gives CASRASETALDGYTF.